This T cell receptor (beta chain) was sequenced in a study of blood T cells in healthy people across ages. Per germline, CDR1 SGHRS and CDR2 YFSETQ. V was shortened by 8 bases and J by 0 bases, with 14 bases between the two germline ends. This CDR3 region has 14 residues. For the second PCR, which ran for roughly 6 to 12 cycles, a sample-barcoded 5' primer and a J-beta primer mix were used. TCRdb re-called the 5' RACE reads with MiXCR, one entry per CDR3 protein. This sample yields around 600,000 distinct CDR3 sequences, of which under 55% are seen a single time; around 25% belongs to the top ten. The chain links TRBV5-1 to TRBJ1-2; D call uncertain. Sequencing was performed on blood. The sequence came from a man older than 75 in good health. CDR3 sequence reads: CASSSTLTNYGYTF. The CDR3 DNA follows: TGCGCCAGTTCGTCGACCCTGACTAACTATGGCTACACCTTC.